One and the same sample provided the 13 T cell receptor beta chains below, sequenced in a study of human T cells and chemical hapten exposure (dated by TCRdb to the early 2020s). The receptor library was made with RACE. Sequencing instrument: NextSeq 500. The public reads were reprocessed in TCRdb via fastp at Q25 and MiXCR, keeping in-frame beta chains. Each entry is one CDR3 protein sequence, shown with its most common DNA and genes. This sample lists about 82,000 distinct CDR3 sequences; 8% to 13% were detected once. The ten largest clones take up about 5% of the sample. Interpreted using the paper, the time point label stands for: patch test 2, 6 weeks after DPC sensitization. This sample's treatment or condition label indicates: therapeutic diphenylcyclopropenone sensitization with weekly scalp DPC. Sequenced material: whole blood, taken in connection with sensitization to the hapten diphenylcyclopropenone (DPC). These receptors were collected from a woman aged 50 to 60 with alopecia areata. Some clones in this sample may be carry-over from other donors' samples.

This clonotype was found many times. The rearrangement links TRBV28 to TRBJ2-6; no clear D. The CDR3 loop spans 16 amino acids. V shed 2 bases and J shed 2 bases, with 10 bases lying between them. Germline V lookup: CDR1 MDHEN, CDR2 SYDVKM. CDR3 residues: CASSLIGRTGANVLTF. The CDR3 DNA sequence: TGTGCCAGCAGTTTAATTGGGCGCACTGGGGCCAACGTCCTGACTTTC.

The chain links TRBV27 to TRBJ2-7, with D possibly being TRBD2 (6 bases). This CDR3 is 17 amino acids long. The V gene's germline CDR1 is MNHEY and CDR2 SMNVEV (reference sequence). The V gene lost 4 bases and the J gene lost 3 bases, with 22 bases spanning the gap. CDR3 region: CASSYRQMGLLVYEQYF. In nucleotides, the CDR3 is TGTGCCAGCAGTTATCGTCAGATGGGACTTCTCGTCTACGAGCAGTACTTC.

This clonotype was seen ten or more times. The CDR3 sequence: CASSQEPRARGNTIYF. Written as DNA, the CDR3 is TGTGCCAGCAGCCAAGAGCCGCGGGCCCGTGGAAACACCATATATTTT. The V call is TRBV3-1, the J call TRBJ1-3; D not certain. V lost 0 bases to trimming and J lost 3 bases, with 12 bases between them. CDR1 and CDR2 (germline): LGHDT, YNNKEL (reference sequence). The CDR3 has 16 residues.

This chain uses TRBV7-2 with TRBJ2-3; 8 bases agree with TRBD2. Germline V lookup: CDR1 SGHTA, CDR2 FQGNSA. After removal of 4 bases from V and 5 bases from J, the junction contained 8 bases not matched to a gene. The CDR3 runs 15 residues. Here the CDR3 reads CASSSALGLVDTQYF. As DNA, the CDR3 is TGTGCCAGCAGCTCTGCCTTGGGACTAGTAGATACGCAGTATTTT.

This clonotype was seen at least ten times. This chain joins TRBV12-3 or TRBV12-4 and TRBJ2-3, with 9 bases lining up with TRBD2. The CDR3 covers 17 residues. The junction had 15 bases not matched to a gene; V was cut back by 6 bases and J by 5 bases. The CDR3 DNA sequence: TGTGCCAGCAGCTTCAAGACTAGCGGCCAAGGACTAGATACGCAGTATTTT. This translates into CASSFKTSGQGLDTQYF.

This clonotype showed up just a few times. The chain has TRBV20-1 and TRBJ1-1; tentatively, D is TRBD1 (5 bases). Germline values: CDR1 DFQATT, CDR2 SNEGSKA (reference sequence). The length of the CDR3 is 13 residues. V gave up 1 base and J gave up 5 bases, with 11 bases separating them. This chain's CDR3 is CSARGVRETEAFF. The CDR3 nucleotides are TGCAGTGCTAGAGGGGTCAGGGAGACTGAAGCTTTCTTT.

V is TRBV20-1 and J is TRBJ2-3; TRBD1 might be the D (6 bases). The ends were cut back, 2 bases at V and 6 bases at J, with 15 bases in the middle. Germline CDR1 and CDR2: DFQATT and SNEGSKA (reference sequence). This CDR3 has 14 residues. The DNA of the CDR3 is TGCAGTGCTAGAAACAGGGAAGGGGTGGATACGCAGTATTTT. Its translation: CSARNREGVDTQYF.

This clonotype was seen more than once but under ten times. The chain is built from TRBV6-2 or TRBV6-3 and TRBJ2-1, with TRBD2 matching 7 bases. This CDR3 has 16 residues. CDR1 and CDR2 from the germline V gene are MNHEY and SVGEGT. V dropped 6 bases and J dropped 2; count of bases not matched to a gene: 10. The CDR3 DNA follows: TGTGCCAGCAGCTCACCACCTAGCGGAACCTACAATGAGCAGTTCTTC. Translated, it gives CASSSPPSGTYNEQFF.

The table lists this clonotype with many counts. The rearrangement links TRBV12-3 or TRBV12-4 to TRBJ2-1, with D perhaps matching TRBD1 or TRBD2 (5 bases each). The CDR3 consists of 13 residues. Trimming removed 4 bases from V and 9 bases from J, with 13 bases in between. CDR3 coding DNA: TGTGCCAGCAGTTCCTACGGGACGGCTGAGCAGTTCTTC. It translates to CASSSYGTAEQFF.

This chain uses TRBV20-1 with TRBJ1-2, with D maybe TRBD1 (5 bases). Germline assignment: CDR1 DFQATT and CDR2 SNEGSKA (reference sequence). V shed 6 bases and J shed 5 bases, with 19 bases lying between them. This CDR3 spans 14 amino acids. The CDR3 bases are TGCAGTGCCCGGAAGGGGACGCCGGAATATGGCTACACCTTC. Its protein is CSARKGTPEYGYTF.

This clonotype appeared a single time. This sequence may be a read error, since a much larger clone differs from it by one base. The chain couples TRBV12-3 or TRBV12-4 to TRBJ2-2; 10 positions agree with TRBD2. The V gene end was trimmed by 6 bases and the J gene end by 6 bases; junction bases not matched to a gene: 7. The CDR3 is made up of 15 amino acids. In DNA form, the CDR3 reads TGTGCCAGCAGAAGTCTAGCGGGAGATTCCGGGGAGCTGTTTTTT. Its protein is CASRSLAGDSGELFF.

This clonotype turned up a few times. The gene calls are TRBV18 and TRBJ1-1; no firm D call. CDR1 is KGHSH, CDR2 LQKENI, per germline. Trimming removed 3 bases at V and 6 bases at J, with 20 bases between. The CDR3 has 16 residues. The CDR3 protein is CASSPGTFNGSPEAFF. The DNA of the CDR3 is TGTGCCAGCTCACCCGGCACATTCAATGGGTCACCTGAAGCTTTCTTT.

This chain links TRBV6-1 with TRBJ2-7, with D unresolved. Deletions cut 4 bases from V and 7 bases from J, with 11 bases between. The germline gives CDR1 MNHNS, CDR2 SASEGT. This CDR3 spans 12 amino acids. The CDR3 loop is CASSAITGEQYF. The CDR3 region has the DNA TGTGCCAGCAGTGCTATTACTGGGGAGCAGTACTTC.